This TCR beta chain was captured in a study of T cells after yellow fever vaccination. From the 5' RACE reads, TCRdb called clonotypes with MiXCR, one entry per CDR3 protein. The sample carries around 320,000 distinct CDR3 sequences, roughly 8.7% recorded once. Germline CDR1 is SGHKS and CDR2 is YYEKEE (reference sequence). V was trimmed by 5 bases and J by 0 bases, leaving 19 bases between them. CDR3 size: 17 residues. This sample comprised CD4+ T cells sorted from PBMCs, obtained 5 days after the yellow fever booster vaccination. This TCR was recovered from a young man who received the YFV17D yellow fever vaccine. The V call is TRBV5-5, the J call TRBJ2-3, with D unresolved. The CDR3 spells CASRLETVPTSTDTQYF. As DNA, the CDR3 is TGTGCCAGCAGGCTGGAGACGGTCCCAACTAGCACAGATACGCAGTATTTT. Complete variable domain (other parts from reference TRBV5-5 and TRBJ2-3): DAGVTQSPTHLIKTRGQQVTLRCSPISGHKSVSWYQQVLGQGPQFIFQYYEKEERGRGNFPDRFSARQFPNYSSELNVNALLLGDSALYLCASRLETVPTSTDTQYFGPGTRLTVL.